This TCR beta chain was sequenced for a study of shared clonotypes between healthy human individuals. Study information: Aged between 18 and 49, the donors were a couple of women and a few men.

Profiled with immunoSEQ multiplex PCR; TCRdb holds only in-frame clones, not every one. The table lists about 960,000 clones, less than 85% of them singletons. CDR3 length equals 19 residues. CDR1 is SEHNR and CDR2 is FQNEAQ in the germline V gene (reference sequence). J was trimmed by 3 bases and V by 5 bases; bases with no gene match: 16. The sequence derives from a man between 18 and 35 years old in good health. Sequencing used memory CD4+ T cells sorted from blood. Subset reported: CD45RA-negative fraction. This sequence joins TRBV7-9 and TRBJ2-7, with 13 bases aligning to TRBD2. The DNA for the CDR3 is TGTGCCAGCAGCCGGAAAAGTGGACTAGCGGGAGCCCCCAACTACGAGCAGTACTTC. Protein sequence: CASSRKSGLAGAPNYEQYF.